This T cell receptor (beta chain) was captured by sequencing in a study of follicular helper T cells after annual influenza vaccination. TCRB was sequenced at Survey level resolution. The repertoire was sequenced with immunoSEQ multiplex PCR; TCRdb's copy has only in-frame clones and lacks some. The sample contains around 9,600 clones, 70% to 85% of which appear only once. Time point: 2015-2016 season, pre-vaccination. Whole-study results and caveats: Each annual vaccination recalled recurring oligoclonal ICOS+CD38+ cTfh clonotypes.

In regard to this clone: The target antigen is unknown.

This CDR3 spans 14 amino acids. Deletions cut 6 bases from V and 2 bases from J, with 13 bases between. Germline lookup yields CDR1 LNHDA and CDR2 SQIVND (reference sequence). This TCR derives from an adult who received the influenza vaccine. J is TRBJ1-1 and V is TRBV19, with unresolved D. The sample here was CXCR5+ CD38- circulating T follicular helper cells from blood, taken on the day of influenza vaccination. Stated subset: circulating Tfh, non-naive CD4+CXCR5+PD-1+ (ICOS+CD38+ or ICOS-CD38-). CDR3 region: CASRIGTDNTEAFF. The CDR3 bases are TGTGCCAGTAGAATCGGTACGGACAACACTGAAGCTTTCTTT.